This T cell receptor (beta chain) came from a study of CD8 T cells in ankylosing spondylitis. Whole-study findings and limits: A number of the motif variants had already been described in reactive arthritis synovial fluid and blood. Relatively scarce in peripheral blood, disease-linked clones were CD8+. Reportedly, matched ankylosing spondylitis synovial fluid was significantly enriched for disease-linked clones. One TCR beta motif, made up of roughly eight highly homologous variants, appeared characteristic of ankylosing spondylitis blood.

From germline, CDR1 is SEHNR and CDR2 FQNEAQ (reference sequence). The CDR3 sequence is 16 residues long. Trimming shortened V by 5 bases and J by 5 bases, and 19 bases separated the two germline ends. A word on this clonotype: Its antigen is unknown.

Researchers built TCR beta libraries using quantitative 5'-RACE with molecular barcodes. TCRdb passed the 5' RACE reads through MiXCR, listing each CDR3 protein once. Of roughly 670,000 distinct CDR3 sequences listed, 19% are singletons. Sequenced input: blood, either unsorted or a sorted T cell fraction (not recorded which). This clonotype was obtained from a male donor with ankylosing spondylitis. The chain combines TRBV7-9 with TRBJ1-5; D call uncertain. The CDR3 spells CASSPETSFGYQPQHF. CDR3 sequence (DNA): TGTGCCAGCAGCCCAGAGACATCTTTCGGCTATCAGCCCCAGCATTTT.